The sample holds one count of the clone carrying this TCR beta chain. The source of the sample is a study of blood T cell repertoires in COVID-19. Libraries were prepared by immunoSEQ multiplex PCR; TCRdb keeps only in-frame clonotypes and omits some of them. Here the sample spans 30,000 or so clones, 83% being singletons. The clonotype was recovered from a man between 50 and 59 years old with acute or convalescent COVID-19. The sequenced sample was peripheral blood.

The CDR3 protein is CATSRERTTETQYF. CDR3 DNA: TGTGCCACCAGCAGAGAACGGACAACAGAGACCCAGTACTTC. This chain links TRBV15 with TRBJ2-5; tentatively, D is TRBD1 (5 bases). CDR1 is LNHNV and CDR2 is YYDKDF in the germline V gene (reference sequence). Trimming took 0 bases from V and 4 from J, leaving 9 bases between them. CDR3 length equals 14 residues.